These T cell receptor beta chains were read from a single sample in a study of cytomegalovirus exposure and HLA in healthy donors. Profiled with immunoSEQ multiplex PCR; TCRdb holds only in-frame clones, not every one. The sample consists of more than 95,000 clones, approximately 80% of them appearing once. The specimen sequenced was PBMCs. These receptors all stem from a man in his fifties or sixties in good health and CMV-seropositive. Each CDR3 is given with its conserved first and last residue. D genes are given only for firm matches. Some rows have no size entry. The others give once, few or many, or a class for an expanded clone.

j_call clone_size v_call d_call cdr3_aa cdr3_nt
TRBJ2-5 once TRBV9 TRBD1 CASSVEQGAWETQYF TGTGCCAGCAGCGTAGAACAGGGGGCTTGGGAGACCCAGTACTTC
TRBJ2-2 NA TRBV27 TRBD1 CASSWRDRPRELFF TGTGCCAGCAGTTGGAGGGACAGGCCGCGGGAGCTGTTTTTT
TRBJ2-5 few TRBV6-1 TRBD2 CASSEEGLAARETQYF TGTGCCAGCAGTGAAGAGGGACTAGCGGCTCGCGAGACCCAGTACTTC
TRBJ1-2 NA TRBV6-5 NA CATMMGAGYTF TGTGCCACCATGATGGGGGCTGGCTACACCTTC
TRBJ1-2 once TRBV28 TRBD1 CASRDPGQATINF TGTGCCAGCAGAGATCCGGGACAGGCTACAATCAACTTC
TRBJ2-2 few TRBV6-1 NA CASSEVRADTGELFF TGTGCCAGCAGTGAGGTCAGGGCGGACACCGGGGAGCTGTTTTTT
TRBJ1-2 NA TRBV29-1 NA CSVPGVEGTNYGYTF TGCAGCGTCCCAGGGGTTGAGGGCACTAACTATGGCTACACCTTC
TRBJ2-5 NA TRBV5-6 TRBD2 CASSLWALGEGETQYF TGTGCCAGCAGCTTGTGGGCACTGGGGGAGGGAGAGACCCAGTACTTC
TRBJ2-2 NA TRBV10-3 NA CAISGRLAPENTGELFF TGTGCCATCAGTGGCCGTCTAGCGCCCGAGAACACCGGGGAGCTGTTTTTT
TRBJ2-6 NA TRBV2 TRBD2 CASSEAASGRTLVGGANVLTF TGTGCCAGCAGTGAGGCGGCTAGCGGGAGAACCCTAGTGGGTGGGGCCAACGTCCTGACTTTC
TRBJ2-1 NA TRBV30 TRBD2 CACPWRGVQFF TGTGCCTGCCCCTGGCGGGGGGTGCAGTTCTTC
TRBJ2-7 NA TRBV25-1 TRBD2 CASSEGTRLSYEQYF TGTGCCAGCAGTGAGGGGACTAGGTTGAGCTACGAGCAGTACTTC
TRBJ2-1 NA TRBV6-1 NA CASSTGWREQFF TGTGCCAGCAGCACAGGGTGGCGTGAGCAGTTCTTC
TRBJ1-5 NA TRBV19 TRBD1 CASSIVGDRGRWVKPQHF TGTGCCAGTAGTATCGTAGGGGACAGGGGGCGGTGGGTCAAGCCCCAGCATTTT
TRBJ1-6 NA TRBV28 NA CASSFSSYNSPLHF TGTGCCAGCAGTTTCAGCTCCTATAATTCACCCCTCCACTTT
TRBJ1-1 NA TRBV30 NA CAWIKQGVGKAEAFF TGTGCCTGGATAAAACAGGGAGTGGGGAAGGCTGAAGCTTTCTTT
TRBJ1-2 NA TRBV13 NA CASSSNRVGYTF TGTGCCAGCAGCTCTAACAGGGTCGGCTACACCTTC
TRBJ2-4 NA TRBV27 TRBD1 CASSGTGSNIQYF TGTGCCAGCTCCGGGACAGGGTCAAACATTCAGTACTTC
TRBJ2-7 NA TRBV4-1 TRBD2 CASSQDRSGRLSEQYF TGCGCCAGCAGCCAAGACCGGAGCGGGAGATTATCCGAGCAGTACTTC
TRBJ1-1 NA TRBV6-1 TRBD1 CASSEAGQGHEAFF TGTGCCAGCAGTGAAGCCGGACAGGGACATGAAGCTTTCTTT
TRBJ2-7 NA TRBV5-1 NA CASSSYGNSIYEQYF TGCGCCAGCAGCTCCTACGGGAACTCTATCTACGAGCAGTACTTC
TRBJ1-2 once TRBV5-1 TRBD1 CASRLTGGHYGYTF TGCGCCAGCAGACTCACAGGGGGCCACTATGGCTACACCTTC
TRBJ1-2 NA TRBV19 TRBD1 CASSTLDRAGYTF TGTGCCAGTAGTACCCTGGACAGGGCAGGCTACACCTTC
TRBJ2-3 NA TRBV7-2 TRBD1 CASSSWTGRTDTQYF TGTGCCAGCAGCTCATGGACAGGGCGCACAGATACGCAGTATTTT
TRBJ1-2 NA TRBV6-5 NA CASSYSTTREGYTF TGTGCCAGCAGTTACTCGACGACGCGGGAGGGCTACACCTTC
TRBJ2-3 NA TRBV7-3 TRBD2 CASSSSGGATDTQYF TGTGCCAGCAGCTCGAGCGGGGGGGCTACAGATACGCAGTATTTT
TRBJ2-2 NA TRBV4-2 NA CASSHVTYTGELFF TGTGCCAGCAGCCACGTGACTTACACCGGGGAGCTGTTTTTT
TRBJ2-6 once TRBV5-1 TRBD1 CASSPGQGRANVLTF TGCGCCAGCAGCCCAGGACAGGGGAGGGCCAACGTCCTGACTTTC
TRBJ1-5 NA TRBV5-1 NA CASSLSTNQPQHF TGCGCCAGCAGCTTGTCTACCAATCAGCCCCAGCATTTT
TRBJ1-6 NA TRBV6-5 NA CASSSEVWGGNSPLHF TGTGCCAGCAGTTCCGAGGTCTGGGGGGGTAATTCACCCCTCCACTTT
TRBJ1-2 NA TRBV5-1 NA CASSDSAGGGYTF TGCGCCAGCAGCGACTCCGCGGGAGGTGGCTACACCTTC